These T cell receptor beta chains were read from a single sample in a study of CD8+CD57+ T cells in acquired aplastic anemia. TCRdb re-called the reads with MiXCR, one entry per CDR3 protein. Among 200,000 or so distinct CDR3 sequences listed, about three fifths were seen once. Sequences were obtained from sorted CD4+, CD8+, or CD8+CD57+ T cells (not recorded which) from PBMCs. The receptors come from a human donor with severe aplastic anemia or a healthy control (not recorded which). Both conserved end residues are part of each CDR3. A D gene is named only where the DNA matches it firmly. Not all rows give a size; the values are once, few, many and, for expanded clones, a class.

size	D	J	V	CDR3	DNA
.	.	TRBJ2-7	TRBV5-5	CASSLNRATSSYEQYF	TGTGCCAGCAGCTTGAACAGGGCCACGAGCTCCTACGAGCAGTACTTC
.	.	TRBJ2-7	TRBV7-8	CASSSTRSYEQYF	TGTGCCAGCAGCTCCACAAGATCCTACGAGCAGTACTTC
.	TRBD1	TRBJ2-7	TRBV19	CASSRTGSSYEQYF	TGTGCCAGTAGCCGGACAGGGAGCTCCTACGAGCAGTACTTC
once	TRBD1	TRBJ2-6	TRBV2	CASSERTGGSGANVLTF	TGTGCCAGCAGTGAAAGGACAGGAGGTTCTGGGGCCAACGTCCTGACTTTC
.	TRBD1	TRBJ2-2	TRBV7-7	CASSAGTGDGGELFF	TGTGCTAGCAGCGCCGGGACAGGGGATGGCGGGGAGCTGTTTTTT
.	TRBD2	TRBJ2-7	TRBV7-3	CASSSGNEQYF	TGTGCCAGCAGCAGCGGGAATGAGCAGTACTTC
few	.	TRBJ2-2	TRBV30	CAWSGRLQSTGELFF	TGTGCCTGGTCCGGACGTCTTCAGTCCACCGGGGAGCTGTTTTTT
few	TRBD1	TRBJ2-5	TRBV20-1	CSASLGQPGETQYF	TGCAGTGCTAGCCTGGGACAGCCGGGGGAGACCCAGTACTTC
many	.	TRBJ2-7	TRBV7-9	CASSLGQGGEQYF	TGTGCCAGCAGCTTGGGGCAGGGTGGGGAGCAGTACTTC
.	.	TRBJ1-2	TRBV12-3/TRBV12-4	CASSVPGEAYGYTF	TGTGCCAGCAGTGTCCCAGGGGAGGCCTATGGCTACACCTTC
.	TRBD2	TRBJ2-1	TRBV10-2	CASSGVGLAGGCSNEQFF	TGCGCCAGCAGTGGGGTTGGACTAGCGGGAGGGTGTTCCAATGAGCAGTTCTTC
.	.	TRBJ2-7	TRBV7-9	CASSLGDAHEQYF	TGTGCCAGCAGCTTAGGGGACGCCCACGAGCAGTACTTC
.	.	TRBJ2-2	TRBV2	CASSSDEGSGELFF	TGTGCCAGCAGCTCGGATGAGGGCTCCGGGGAGCTGTTTTTT
once	.	TRBJ2-5	TRBV5-4	CASSPSTSQILETQYF	TGTGCCAGCAGCCCATCGACTAGTCAGATATTGGAGACCCAGTACTTC
once	.	TRBJ1-1	TRBV7-2	CASTLGGGFTEAFF	TGTGCCAGCACCCTGGGGGGCGGCTTCACTGAAGCTTTCTTT
few	.	TRBJ2-7	TRBV7-7	CASSPGVRGFSREQYF	TGTGCTAGCAGTCCGGGAGTGAGGGGGTTTTCGAGAGAGCAGTACTTC
.	TRBD2	TRBJ2-7	TRBV7-9	CASRSSGTHYEQYF	TGTGCCAGCAGATCTAGCGGCACCCACTACGAGCAGTACTTC
.	.	TRBJ2-3	TRBV25-1	CASRPAVATDTQYF	TGTGCCAGCAGGCCAGCAGTCGCCACAGATACGCAGTATTTT
once	.	TRBJ1-1	TRBV10-3	CAISESQDLNTEAFF	TGTGCCATCAGTGAGTCTCAGGACCTGAACACTGAAGCTTTCTTT
.	TRBD1	TRBJ1-1	TRBV19	CASSLTGANTEAFF	TGTGCCAGTAGCTTGACAGGGGCCAACACTGAAGCTTTCTTT
.	.	TRBJ2-7	TRBV20-1	CSARDTFSYEQYF	TGCAGTGCTAGAGATACATTCTCCTACGAGCAGTACTTC
.	TRBD1	TRBJ1-4	TRBV6-5	CASSYSMGDRGLEKLFF	TGTGCCAGCAGTTACTCGATGGGAGACAGGGGACTGGAAAAACTGTTTTTT
few	.	TRBJ1-2	TRBV30	CAWSVPRREVYGYTF	TGTGCCTGGAGTGTACCCAGGAGGGAGGTCTATGGCTACACCTTC
.	.	TRBJ2-1	TRBV5-5	CASRLRGNWQFF	TGTGCCAGCAGATTAAGGGGTAACTGGCAGTTCTTC
.	TRBD2	TRBJ2-2	TRBV7-8	CASRPAGEAGELFF	TGTGCCAGCAGACCAGCGGGGGAGGCCGGGGAGCTGTTTTTT
.	.	TRBJ1-5	TRBV19	CASSPDLLKPQHF	TGTGCCAGTAGTCCGGACTTACTCAAGCCCCAGCATTTT
.	.	TRBJ1-2	TRBV24-1	CATSERGIDGYTF	TGTGCCACCAGTGAGAGGGGAATTGATGGCTACACCTTC
few	.	TRBJ1-1	TRBV15	CATSTLVGTEAFF	TGTGCCACCAGCACCCTTGTGGGCACTGAAGCTTTCTTT
.	.	TRBJ1-2	TRBV4-1	CASSSTGTYGYTF	TGCGCCAGCAGCTCTACTGGGACCTATGGCTACACCTTC
.	.	TRBJ1-3	TRBV5-1	CASRQYSGNTIYF	TGCGCCAGCAGACAGTACTCTGGAAACACCATATATTTT
.	.	TRBJ2-1	TRBV2	CASRSRLANEQFF	TGTGCCAGCAGGTCTAGGTTGGCCAATGAGCAGTTCTTC
.	.	TRBJ2-1	TRBV10-3	CAISASRRGGNEQFF	TGTGCCATCAGTGCTAGTAGGAGGGGCGGCAATGAGCAGTTCTTC
.	.	TRBJ1-5	TRBV24-1	CATSEAGTQPQHF	TGTGCCACCAGTGAAGCAGGGACTCAGCCCCAGCATTTT
.	.	TRBJ2-1	TRBV24-1	CATSDLAGTNNEQFF	TGTGCCACCAGTGATTTGGCAGGAACTAACAATGAGCAGTTCTTC
once	TRBD1	TRBJ1-2	TRBV7-9	CASSPPGTGGAGNGYTF	TGTGCCAGCAGCCCACCCGGGACAGGGGGCGCGGGGAATGGCTACACCTTC
.	.	TRBJ1-2	TRBV10-1	CASSDGGGYGYTF	TGCGCCAGCAGTGACGGGGGCGGCTATGGCTACACCTTC
.	TRBD1	TRBJ1-1	TRBV29-1	CSVVRWDRKMNTEAFF	TGCAGCGTTGTAAGGTGGGACAGAAAGATGAACACTGAAGCTTTCTTT
.	.	TRBJ2-1	TRBV7-3	CASSRPGSGEQFF	TGTGCCAGCAGCCGCCCAGGGTCAGGTGAGCAGTTCTTC
.	.	TRBJ1-1	TRBV7-2	CASSLTGAQNTEAFF	TGTGCCAGCAGCTTAACGGGGGCGCAGAACACTGAAGCTTTCTTT
.	.	TRBJ1-3	TRBV7-9	CASSFKNTIYF	TGTGCCAGCAGCTTTAAAAACACCATATATTTT
.	TRBD1	TRBJ1-3	TRBV10-1	CASRRPFWTGRLCSGNTIYF	TGCGCCAGCAGGAGGCCCTTTTGGACAGGGAGGCTGTGCTCTGGAAACACCATATATTTT
.	.	TRBJ2-7	TRBV4-2	CASSQGGRTYEQYF	TGTGCCAGCAGCCAAGGGGGTAGGACCTACGAGCAGTACTTC
.	.	TRBJ2-7	TRBV7-8	CASSDRLPYEQYF	TGTGCCAGCAGTGACAGGTTACCCTACGAGCAGTACTTC
.	.	TRBJ1-1	TRBV7-2	CASSLASRMNTEAFF	TGTGCCAGCAGCTTAGCGAGCCGGATGAACACTGAAGCTTTCTTT
.	.	TRBJ2-3	TRBV20-1	CSAPSGDEQYF	TGCAGTGCGCCGTCGGGGGATGAGCAGTATTTT
.	TRBD1	TRBJ2-7	TRBV24-1	CATSDGTVSPYEQYF	TGTGCCACCAGTGACGGGACAGTAAGCCCCTACGAGCAGTACTTC
once	.	TRBJ2-5	TRBV5-4	CASSPLCPDQETQYF	TGTGCCAGCAGCCCCTTGTGTCCTGACCAAGAGACCCAGTACTTC
many	.	TRBJ2-7	TRBV6-5	CASSYDRWTTGTYEQYF	TGTGCCAGCAGTTACGATCGGTGGACGACAGGAACTTACGAGCAGTACTTC
.	TRBD1	TRBJ2-5	TRBV7-2	CASILMAGQGQETQYF	TGTGCCAGCATCCTTATGGCAGGACAGGGTCAAGAGACCCAGTACTTC
few	.	TRBJ2-2	TRBV5-1	CASSFGNTGELFF	TGCGCCAGCAGCTTCGGCAACACCGGGGAGCTGTTTTTT
.	.	TRBJ1-6	TRBV20-1	CSAPMGSNSPLHF	TGCAGTGCTCCCATGGGCAGCAATTCACCCCTCCACTTT
once	TRBD1	TRBJ2-7	TRBV19	CASSIAQGAFNSYEQYF	TGTGCCAGTAGTATCGCACAGGGGGCCTTTAACTCCTACGAGCAGTACTTC
.	.	TRBJ1-4	TRBV7-4	CASSYQGKAEKLFF	TGTGCCAGCAGCTATCAGGGGAAGGCTGAAAAACTGTTTTTT
many	.	TRBJ1-2	TRBV27	CASSLMRESSGYTF	TGTGCCAGCAGTTTAATGCGGGAATCAAGTGGCTACACCTTC
many	.	TRBJ1-1	TRBV13	CASSDRTHGNTEAFF	TGTGCCAGCAGCGACCGGACCCACGGGAACACTGAAGCTTTCTTT